Here is one T cell receptor beta chain with its context. The CDR3 is 15 amino acids. V was trimmed by 3 bases and J by 6 bases, leaving 12 bases between them. Germline CDR1 and CDR2: MNHEY and SMNVEV (reference sequence). The data derive from a study of blood T cell repertoires in COVID-19. Study-wide background: Cohort 3 donors were reported recovered after two negative PCRs, clearance, or symptom resolution. Specimens from acute and convalescent COVID-19 originated in the United States, Italy and Spain. From T cells, B-cell-depleted T cells, or PBMCs came the material, which was cDNA or gDNA.

In the authors' workflow: Nucleated cell number was recorded as an estimate derived from reference gene primer amplification. TCRdb's table, derived via immunoSEQ multiplex PCR, lists solely in-frame clones and lacks some. V, J and clone size were drawn from that table, and D and trimming were deduced from the DNA. The sample gives 300,000 to 450,000 clones, 70% to 90% of which show up once; roughly 2% is in the top ten. Sequences were obtained from PBMCs or T cells enriched from blood (not recorded which). The chain is built from TRBV27 and TRBJ1-6; perhaps TRBD1 as D (6 bases). The origin of this receptor is a man in his forties or fifties in a cohort exposed to, infected with or recovered from COVID-19 (not recorded which). The CDR3 sequence: CASSLGQIFNSPLHF. CDR3 nucleotides: TGTGCCAGCAGTTTGGGACAAATCTTTAATTCACCCCTCCACTTT.